This T cell receptor beta chain came from a study of shared clonotypes between healthy human individuals. Researchers partitioned CD4+ cells into CD45RA+ naive and CD45RA-negative memory subsets. This clone was counted once. Libraries were prepared by immunoSEQ multiplex PCR; TCRdb keeps only in-frame clonotypes and omits some of them. This sample has 1,500,000 or so clones, with approximately 97% found just once. Source material: naive CD4+ T cells sorted from blood. Subset specified: CD45RA+ positively selected. This TCR was sampled from a man aged 25-40 years in good health.

CDR3 DNA: TGCGCCAGCAGCCAAGACCCATCGGGACAGTCCAGTCGGGGCTACACCTTC. Translation: CASSQDPSGQSSRGYTF. The V gene is TRBV5-1, the J gene TRBJ1-2; the match to TRBD1 covers 7 bases. Germline assignment: CDR1 SGHRS and CDR2 YFSETQ. Trimming at V came to 4 bases and at J to 8 bases, leaving 20 bases not matched to a gene. The CDR3 length is 17 residues.